A selection of T cell receptor beta chains follows, all from one sample in a study of blood T cell repertoires in COVID-19. Sequenced by immunoSEQ multiplex PCR; TCRdb stores in-frame clones only, minus some. The sample records 120,000 to 150,000 clones, under 90% being singletons. Sequenced material: PBMCs or T cells enriched from blood (not recorded which). The receptors were gathered from a woman between 18 and 29 years old who had been exposed to COVID-19. CDR3s include the opening cysteine and the closing phenylalanine or tryptophan. The D gene is left open where the match is weak. Size is stated for part of the rows, as once, few or many counts, or as a class when the clone is expanded.

d_gene	v_gene	abundance	j_gene	CDR3nt	CDR3aa
.	TRBV28	.	TRBJ2-2	TGTGCCAGCAGGGATACGACAGAGAACACCGGGGAGCTGTTTTTT	CASRDTTENTGELFF
.	TRBV7-2	.	TRBJ1-1	TGTGCCAGCAGCTTTGTCACTCTGAACACTGAAGCTTTCTTT	CASSFVTLNTEAFF
TRBD1	TRBV28	.	TRBJ1-5	TGTGCCAGCAGTTTAATGTCGGACAGGGTTCGCAATCAGCCCCAGCATTTT	CASSLMSDRVRNQPQHF
.	TRBV19	.	TRBJ1-2	TGTGCCAGTAGTATTGAGTTAAGCTATGGCTACACCTTC	CASSIELSYGYTF
.	TRBV5-8	.	TRBJ2-7	TGTGCCAGCAGCTTGGTAGGACAGAAATACGAGCAGTACTTC	CASSLVGQKYEQYF
TRBD2	TRBV6-5	.	TRBJ2-7	TGTGCCAGCAGTTACGCAGCGGGAGAGTTCTACGAGCAGTACTTC	CASSYAAGEFYEQYF
TRBD2	TRBV9	.	TRBJ2-7	TGTGCCAGCAGCCTCTACGGGACTAGCGCTAACGAGCAGTACTTC	CASSLYGTSANEQYF
TRBD1	TRBV29-1	.	TRBJ2-3	TGCAGCGTCCAACAGGGGGCCCCACGAGATACGCAGTATTTT	CSVQQGAPRDTQYF
TRBD2	TRBV5-5	.	TRBJ2-7	TGTGCCAGCAGCCCCCGGACTAGCGGGTACGAGCAGTACTTC	CASSPRTSGYEQYF
.	TRBV29-1	.	TRBJ1-1	TGCAGCGTTACGGTGCCGAACACTGAAGCTTTCTTT	CSVTVPNTEAFF
TRBD1	TRBV15	.	TRBJ2-1	TGTGCCACCAGCGACCCGGGACAGGGATCTCTTGGTCGGAATGAGCAGTTCTTC	CATSDPGQGSLGRNEQFF
TRBD1	TRBV28	few	TRBJ1-2	TGTGCCAGCAGTTTCACAGGGGACTACACCTTC	CASSFTGDYTF
TRBD2	TRBV4-1	.	TRBJ2-7	TGCGCCAGCAGCCAAGGTGCTAGCGGGAATTACGAGCAGTACTTC	CASSQGASGNYEQYF
.	TRBV18	.	TRBJ1-2	TGTGCCAGCTCACCGGGGAGTAACTATGGCTACACCTTC	CASSPGSNYGYTF
.	TRBV7-9	.	TRBJ2-2	TGTGCCAGCGAGCTCACCGGGGAGCTGTTTTTT	CASELTGELFF
.	TRBV6-5	.	TRBJ1-1	TGTGCCAGCAGTTACTCGAAAGCTAGGCAGAACACTGAAGCTTTCTTT	CASSYSKARQNTEAFF
.	TRBV18	few	TRBJ1-6	TGTGCCAGCTCACCACGGGCCAGAGACAATTCACCCCTCCACTTT	CASSPRARDNSPLHF
.	TRBV7-2	.	TRBJ2-1	TGTGCCAGCAGCAGATCCTCTAGATATGAGCAGTTCTTC	CASSRSSRYEQFF
.	TRBV24-1	.	TRBJ1-2	TGTGCCACCAGAGGTCCAGGGGACTATGGCTACACCTTC	CATRGPGDYGYTF
TRBD1	TRBV2	once	TRBJ2-7	TGTGCCAGCAGTGAAGGGGACAGGACCTACGAGCAGTACTTC	CASSEGDRTYEQYF
TRBD1	TRBV25-1	.	TRBJ1-2	TGTGCCAGCAGTGAAGAGGGGGCGGGATATGGCTACACCTTC	CASSEEGAGYGYTF
TRBD2	TRBV30	.	TRBJ2-1	TGTGCCTGGAGTAGACTAGCGGGAGACTCTGAGCAGTTCTTC	CAWSRLAGDSEQFF
TRBD1	TRBV5-1	.	TRBJ2-6	TGCGCCAGCAGCTCGGGACAGAACTCTGGGGCCAACGTCCTGACTTTC	CASSSGQNSGANVLTF
.	TRBV28	.	TRBJ1-1	TGTGCCAGCAGCACGACAGGTCACACTGAAGCTTTCTTT	CASSTTGHTEAFF
.	TRBV27	few	TRBJ1-2	TGTGCCAGCAGTTCAGGCAGGGCGGGCTACACCTTC	CASSSGRAGYTF
TRBD1	TRBV5-1	once	TRBJ1-2	TGCGCCAGCAGCCCTCACGTTGGACAGGAGGACTATGGCTACACCTTC	CASSPHVGQEDYGYTF
TRBD1	TRBV7-6	few	TRBJ1-4	TGTGCCAGCAGCCGTAGACAGGGGACTAATGAAAAACTGTTTTTT	CASSRRQGTNEKLFF
TRBD2	TRBV6-5	.	TRBJ2-1	TGTGCCAGCGGGACTAGCGGGTGGAGAGAGCAGTTCTTC	CASGTSGWREQFF
.	TRBV5-5	.	TRBJ1-4	TGTGCCAGCAGCTTGCGACAGTCGGGCGAAAAACTGTTTTTT	CASSLRQSGEKLFF
TRBD1	TRBV18	once	TRBJ2-5	TGTGCCAGCTCACTCGAGGGGGCCAGGGAGACCCAGTACTTC	CASSLEGARETQYF
TRBD1	TRBV7-9	.	TRBJ1-2	TGTGCCAGCAGCTCACGAGACAGGGGGGAGCGGTACACCTTC	CASSSRDRGERYTF
.	TRBV10-2	.	TRBJ2-7	TGCGCCAGCAGCCGAGACAGGTACGAGCAGTACTTC	CASSRDRYEQYF
.	TRBV28	.	TRBJ1-2	TGTGCCAGCAGTTTTCCGGGGTCGGGCTACTATGGCTACACCTTC	CASSFPGSGYYGYTF
.	TRBV19	.	TRBJ2-7	TGTGCCAGTAGTTGGGGGGACGAGCAGTACTTC	CASSWGDEQYF
TRBD1	TRBV30	.	TRBJ2-2	TGTGCCTGGAGTCGCGGACAGGGGGCTTACACCGGGGAGCTGTTTTTT	CAWSRGQGAYTGELFF
.	TRBV4-2	.	TRBJ2-1	TGTGCCAGCAGCCAAGAAACAGGCTCCGGTGAGCAGTTCTTC	CASSQETGSGEQFF
.	TRBV18	.	TRBJ2-7	TGTGCCAGCTCAAGGGGTAGCGGCCAGAACCCTAGCTCCTACGAGCAGTACTTC	CASSRGSGQNPSSYEQYF
.	TRBV5-1	.	TRBJ2-3	TGCGCCAGCAGCTTGGCCCTAGACGGGGTCACAGATACGCAGTATTTT	CASSLALDGVTDTQYF
.	TRBV5-4	.	TRBJ1-3	TGTGCCAGCAGCTCGGGGGGAGGTTACTCTGGAAACACCATATATTTT	CASSSGGGYSGNTIYF
.	TRBV28	once	TRBJ1-2	TGTGCCAGCAGTTTTGGGGGCCTCCCTTCCTATGGCTACACCTTC	CASSFGGLPSYGYTF
.	TRBV27	.	TRBJ2-1	TGTGCCAGCAGTTTATCCAACAACAATGAGCAGTTCTTC	CASSLSNNNEQFF
.	TRBV28	.	TRBJ1-2	TGTGCCAGCTTCTATTCTTTCGGGGATCCAAGGCAGGGCTACACCTTC	CASFYSFGDPRQGYTF
.	TRBV6-4	.	TRBJ2-2	TGTGCCAGCAGGCCCACTACGGCCGGGGAGCTGTTTTTT	CASRPTTAGELFF
.	TRBV28	.	TRBJ1-4	TGTGCCAGCAGTTTATTGGGGGAGGGATTTGAAAAACTGTTTTTT	CASSLLGEGFEKLFF
TRBD1	TRBV3-1/TRBV3-2	few	TRBJ2-7	TGTGCCAGCAGCCCGGGGACAGGAGCCTACGAGCAGTACTTC	CASSPGTGAYEQYF
TRBD1	TRBV10-3	.	TRBJ1-3	TGTGCCATACAACGACAGGGGAGCCCTGGAAACACCATATATTTT	CAIQRQGSPGNTIYF
TRBD2	TRBV7-9	many	TRBJ2-1	TGTGCCAGCAGCTTAGGACTAGCCGTGAATGAGCAGTTCTTC	CASSLGLAVNEQFF
.	TRBV18	.	TRBJ1-1	TGTGCCAGCTCACCACACACAGAAGCTTTCTTT	CASSPHTEAFF
TRBD1	TRBV27	many	TRBJ2-7	TGTGCCAGCAGGGGGGACAGGGCGGCGGGTGAGTCCTACGAGCAGTACTTC	CASRGDRAAGESYEQYF